Sequencing of this T cell receptor beta chain was carried out in a study of cytomegalovirus exposure and HLA in healthy donors (dated by TCRdb to 2015 to 2018). Regarding the research as a whole: An earlier analysis of some 600 of the donors reported around 280 Gb of sequence data and 117 million unique TCR beta sequences obtained from around 170 million T cells. The later analysis used no new phenotypic data to find candidate immune exposures, relying instead on TCR beta sequences and their occurrence across donors. The study used immunosequencing to profile the T cell repertoires of 670 or so subjects and linked those repertoires to cytomegalovirus serostatus. An early release covering roughly 600 HLA-typed donors comprised 300 to 350 gigabases of sequencing data and tens of millions of unique TCR sequences. The study was designed to test whether signatures of past pathogen exposure could be identified by cataloging public T cell receptors. Both class I and class II loci were covered by HLA typing, at four-digit resolution. A later analysis re-analyzed previously published TCR beta repertoires from 660 or so donors and added high-resolution HLA genotyping to study TCR occurrence patterns. On average, 235,054 unique TCR beta nucleotide sequences were sequenced per donor among some 430 genotyped donors of the cohort, with about 19% of those sequences being non-productive. In an earlier analysis of roughly 600 of the donors, high-throughput TCR beta sequencing was used to judge whether each TCR beta V gene segment behaved as functional or pseudogenic. Several DR-DQ haplotypes were handled as single units for association and clustering because linkage in the cohort was strong. Besides the first cohort of hundreds of subjects, a separate validation cohort made up of about 120 different subjects was used. To predict cytomegalovirus infection status, the study brought together high-throughput TCR immunosequencing, statistical association of individual TCRs with disease status, and machine learning. A later genetic analysis used genome-wide SNP genotypes for 398 of the 666 donors, treating that subset as a discovery cohort. Typing coverage varied by locus: roughly 629-640 donors for A, B, C, DRB1 and DQB1; roughly 500 for DQA1; more than 600 for DPA1; approximately 450 for DPB1. Of the 398 genotyped donors, roughly 80% fell in the genetic ancestry cluster associated with self-reported Caucasian donors. Every discovery cohort repertoire had been produced on one sequencing platform. Donor age, sex, ethnicity and CMV serostatus were collected together with the repertoire data.

About this clone: This clone's antigen is unknown. Base qualities are not recorded, but no much larger clone differs from it by a single base.

Libraries were constructed by the immunoSEQ multiplex PCR assay. A mixture of 60 forward primers for TCR Vbeta segments and 13 reverse primers for TCR Jbeta segments was used in the multiplex PCR. The CDR3 region of rearranged TCR beta genes was amplified from genomic DNA with a multiplex PCR assay. The Illumina HiSeq System was used to sequence the amplified TCR beta libraries as 87-base-pair reads. In the source study's methods: A later analysis tallied tens of millions of unique TCR beta chains across the approximately 670 repertoires, and approximately 12 million of those chains were shared by two or more donors. To remove PCR and sequencing errors, raw reads were error-corrected and collapsed into unique sequences using a nearest-neighbor algorithm that merged closely related sequences. CDR3 sequences were aligned to IMGT reference sequences to assign V, D and J gene segments. Each retained sequence needed at least a six-nucleotide match to both a V gene segment and a J gene segment. A rearrangement counted as productive if the CDR3 had no stop codons and remained in frame with V and J, and every other rearrangement counted as non-productive. Following IMGT convention, CDR3 was defined as the stretch from the second conserved V-encoded cysteine to the conserved J-encoded phenylalanine. In an earlier analysis of more than 550 of the donors, sequences lacking an unambiguous match to a single V gene segment were excluded. In an earlier analysis of several hundred of the donors, V segments were called functional above 56.7% productive rearrangements and were called segregating when the between-donor standard deviation exceeded 5%. A statistical classification framework was built for diagnosing cytomegalovirus status from the catalog of TCR beta chain sequences. In a later analysis, TCR nucleotide sequences were compared against IMGT/GENE-DB human TR gene sequences so that V and J genes could be assigned. In a later analysis, CDR3 sequences and most-parsimonious VDJ recombination scenarios were assigned using the TCRdist pipeline. In a later analysis, each TCR beta chain was defined by its CDR3 amino acid sequence together with its V-gene family, and reads without a unique V-gene family were excluded. A later analysis removed nearly 600 highly shared, low-generation-probability nucleotide sequences to deal with suspected cross-contamination and a sequencing artifact. A later analysis calculated a clonal expansion index for each public chain from normalized within-repertoire ranks of inferred template counts. A later analysis computed generation probabilities with a VDJ recombination model fitted to out-of-frame rearrangements, and checked the results against IGoR. A later analysis scored TCR-TCR, TCR-HLA and TCR-CMV co-occurrence with hypergeometric tests, applying a repertoire-size bias correction to TCR pairs. A later analysis estimated false discovery rates by permuting HLA or CMV assignments 20 times. A later analysis grouped co-occurring TCRs with DBSCAN, adding TCRdist sequence similarity when clustering within HLA-allele-positive subsets. Repertoires with fewer than 30,000 or more than 120,000 public chains, plus five repertoires with anomalous nucleotide sharing, were excluded from co-occurrence clustering. The table comes from immuneACCESS by way of TCRdb, which keeps in-frame sequences with V and J called. Part of the clones is missing from these tables; in studies checked, under half for an unresolved V gene and the rest for unknown reasons. The DNA gave D and trimming, while V, J and clone size come from that table. A total of about 130,000 clones appear in this sample, roughly three quarters of them only once. In total, the top ten clones hold around 1.9% of the sample.

Study-wide conclusions, independent of this receptor: The cohort was sequenced for TCR beta chains only, and without alpha or paired-chain data the features that could be detected were limited. Most TCR sequences were observed very rarely across donors, whereas some public TCRs were present in many individuals. The study gave a list of about 160 TCR beta chains associated with cytomegalovirus. Linkage disequilibrium might explain the correlated functional status among segregating V segments, but an unknown experimental factor could not be excluded. V-gene and J-gene trimming of TCR beta chains was associated with a missense DCLRE1C variant in a later genetic analysis, and the association was replicated in an independent cohort. For the cohort, immune exposure information was limited to CMV serostatus. In a later analysis, HLA-associated TCR beta chains showed more clonal expansion and lower generation probabilities than non-associated chains that were equally common. The sequencing pipeline was judged likely to have produced a cluster of highly shared sequence variants as a technical artifact. A further reported finding was that TCR beta sequences accurately predicted the HLA-A and HLA-B alleles for most subjects in the first cohort. Because counts were too low, approximately 15 rarely observed V segments, including chromosome 9 orphons, were excluded from the earlier analysis of around 590 of the donors. A later genetic analysis reported fewer N-insertions in productive TCRs among donors in an Asian-associated ancestry cluster than the roughly 700-donor mean. At a false discovery rate of 0.05, a later analysis linked under 20,000 TCR beta sequences to specific HLA alleles. The authors suggested that the approach could potentially be generalized to other disease states and immunological phenotypes. In a later analysis, TCR association rates were found to vary across HLA loci, with the most associated TCRs seen for DRB1 alleles and the fewest for HLA-C alleles. Strong co-occurrence of HLA alleles, especially DR and DQ, made assigning TCR associations to individual alleles difficult. In a later analysis, most CMV-associated TCR beta chains were found to appear HLA-restricted, with HLA associations seemingly driven largely by CMV exposure. In an earlier analysis of approximately 600 of the donors, most TCR beta V segments were observed in productive rearrangements about 90% or about 30% of the time, broadly matching IMGT annotations. The classifier was reported to diagnose cytomegalovirus status with high specificity and sensitivity in both the original cohort and the validation cohort. In vitro tests confirmed that a few of the cytomegalovirus-associated TCR beta chains recognize cytomegalovirus antigens. A later analysis reported that several top co-occurrence clusters appeared linked to parvovirus B19, influenza, CMV and Epstein-Barr virus. Presence/absence analyses assumed roughly uniform sequencing depth across donors, an assumption that may not hold. Because HLA typing was unavailable for some donors at each locus, only the typed subset was used in association tests.

In total, fewer than 750 healthy bone marrow donors made up the cohort. All cohort members were sampled while nominally healthy, although unrecorded immune exposures were likely present. The donor tested CMV seronegative, placing the donor among the 350 or so seronegative members of the cohort. A peripheral blood sample was collected from each donor, and TCR beta sequencing was performed on peripheral blood mononuclear cells. The Qiagen DNeasy Blood Extraction Kit was used to extract genomic DNA from the blood cell samples. The sample consisted of PBMCs. This clonotype was obtained from a woman in her thirties or forties in good health and CMV-seronegative.

The sequenced DNA: TGTGCCAGCAGCCCCGGACAGGGTAGCAATCAGCCCCAGCATTTT. This yields the protein CASSPGQGSNQPQHF. Recombination linked TRBV7-6 to TRBJ1-5; the junction holds 8 bases that match TRBD1. Reading the germline V gene gives CDR1 SGHVS and CDR2 FNYEAQ. The CDR3 numbers 15 residues from cysteine through phenylalanine. The entry retains the CDR3 DNA only, 45 bases that are in frame from base 1. V is pruned by 5 bases and J by 0 bases, leaving 3 bases of the junction without a gene match.